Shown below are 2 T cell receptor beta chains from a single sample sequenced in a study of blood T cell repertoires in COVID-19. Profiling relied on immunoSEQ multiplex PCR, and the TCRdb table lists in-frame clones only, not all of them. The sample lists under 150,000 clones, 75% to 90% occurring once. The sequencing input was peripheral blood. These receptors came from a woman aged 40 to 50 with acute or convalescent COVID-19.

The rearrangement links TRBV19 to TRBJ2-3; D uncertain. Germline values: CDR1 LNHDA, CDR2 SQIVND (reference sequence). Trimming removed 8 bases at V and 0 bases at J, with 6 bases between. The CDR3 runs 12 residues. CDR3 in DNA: TGTGCCAGTTCCCCTAGCACAGATACGCAGTATTTT. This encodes CASSPSTDTQYF.

The CDR3 protein is CASKRGVDGYTF. The CDR3 coding sequence is TGTGCCAGCAAACGCGGGGTGGATGGCTACACCTTC. The genes are TRBV24-1 and TRBJ1-2; D gene ambiguous. This CDR3 contains 12 residues. Between the trimmed V and J ends, which lost 11 bases and 6 bases, there was a span of 15 bases. Germline-derived CDR1 and CDR2 are KGHDR and SFDVKD.